The clone carrying this T cell receptor beta chain occurred once. What it binds is unknown. The data originate from a study of blood T cells in healthy people across ages. General study findings and limits: Roughly linear age-related decline in beta diversity appeared, significant by age around 38.

The second PCR ran about 6 to 11 cycles with a sample-barcoded 5' primer and J-beta primers. TCRdb called the 5' RACE reads again in MiXCR, with one record for every CDR3 protein. The sample lists roughly 800,000 distinct CDR3 sequences; roughly 25% were seen once. The CDR3 is made up of 13 amino acids. Trimming cost V 2 bases and J 6 bases, with 10 bases left between them. Germline V gene lookup returns CDR1 SEHNR and CDR2 FQNEAQ (reference sequence). The same data also contributed to another study, on T cells of mothers and their children. That source reports: Slightly higher but non-significant overlap marked related mother-child pairs versus unrelated pairs.

The TCR originated in a boy aged 5 to 17 in good health. Sample: blood. This chain uses TRBV7-9 with TRBJ1-1, with a possible D match to TRBD1 (5 bases). CDR3 region: CASSLQGDAEAFF. The CDR3 coding sequence is TGTGCCAGCAGCTTACAGGGTGACGCTGAAGCTTTCTTT. Full variable domain (remainder filled in from reference TRBV7-9 and TRBJ1-1): DTGVSQNPRHKITKRGQNVTFRCDPISEHNRLYWYRQTLGQGPEFLTYFQNEAQLEKSRLLSDRFSAERPKGSFSTLEIQRTEQGDSAMYLCASSLQGDAEAFFGQGTRLTVV.